This T cell receptor (beta chain) was captured by sequencing in a study of cytomegalovirus exposure and HLA in healthy donors. Study observations and caveats: CMV serostatus was the sole immune exposure data available. A later analysis by the authors found several of the most significant clusters apparently linked to common viral pathogens. Upon later analysis, TCR association rates were observed to vary by HLA locus, being highest for DRB1 and lowest for HLA-C.

Worth noting for this clone: Its specificity is unknown.

Amplification used 60 Vbeta primers and 13 Jbeta primers. Profiled with immunoSEQ multiplex PCR; TCRdb holds only in-frame clones, not every one. The table for this sample gives around 190,000 clones. Germline V gene lookup returns CDR1 ENHRY and CDR2 SYGVKD. The junction had 9 bases not matched to a gene; V was cut back by 4 bases and J by 7 bases. The CDR3 totals 16 residues. This clonotype was sampled from a woman younger than 45 in good health and CMV-seropositive. Sample: PBMCs. J is TRBJ2-1 and V is TRBV10-3; TRBD2 matches 11 bases. CDR3 bases: TGTGCCATCAGTGGTTTAGGGACTAGCGGACCGAATGAGCAGTTCTTC. It encodes CAISGLGTSGPNEQFF.